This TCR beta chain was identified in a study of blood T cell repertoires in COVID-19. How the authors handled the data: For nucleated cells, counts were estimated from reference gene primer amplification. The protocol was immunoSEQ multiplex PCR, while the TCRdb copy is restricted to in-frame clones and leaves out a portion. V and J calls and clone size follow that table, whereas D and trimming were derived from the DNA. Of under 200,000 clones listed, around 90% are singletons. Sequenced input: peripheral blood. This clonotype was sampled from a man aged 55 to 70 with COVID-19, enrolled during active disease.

The CDR3 coding sequence is TGCGCCAGCAGCCAAGAGAGTGCCTCCTACAATGAGCAGTTCTTC. Translation gives CASSQESASYNEQFF. The chain combines TRBV4-3 with TRBJ2-1; D uncertain. CDR3 size: 15 residues. Germline CDR1 reads LGHNA; CDR2 reads YSLEER. The germline V and J ends were trimmed by 0 bases and 0 bases, with 6 bases remaining between them.